These 25 T cell receptor beta chains came from one sample sequenced in a study of CD8+CD57+ T cells in acquired aplastic anemia. According to the study, genomic DNA was the template for TCR beta VDJ and CDR3 profiling. TCRdb reprocessed the reads via MiXCR and lists one record per CDR3 protein. The table records about 64,000 distinct CDR3 sequences, over 45% of them present only once. Sequencing was performed on sorted CD4+, CD8+, or CD8+CD57+ T cells (not recorded which) from PBMCs. These receptors were obtained from a human donor in good health, serving as a control.

The chain recombines TRBV29-1 with TRBJ1-2; no clear D gene. In germline, CDR1 is SQVTM, CDR2 ANQGSEA. CDR3 size: 12 residues. V shed 6 bases and J shed 8 bases, with 16 bases lying between them. The CDR3 region is CSVDVMTGGYTF. The CDR3 nucleotides are TGCAGCGTCGACGTGATGACTGGAGGCTACACCTTC.

This clonotype was observed many times. The chain links TRBV9 to TRBJ1-6; D is unclear. The CDR3 loop spans 14 amino acids. The ends were cut back, 5 bases at V and 3 bases at J, with 9 bases in the middle. CDR1 and CDR2 (germline): SGDLS, YYNGEE. As DNA, the CDR3 is TGTGCCAGCAGGGAAGAGAACTATAATTCACCCCTCCACTTT. This translates into CASREENYNSPLHF.

The V and J genes are TRBV25-1 and TRBJ1-1; D is perhaps TRBD1 (6 bases). The CDR3 sequence is 14 residues long. V lost 8 bases and J lost 4, with 17 bases in between. Germline V CDR1 and CDR2: MGHDK, SYGVNS. CDR3 loop: CASSGASGSTEAFF. In nucleotides, the CDR3 is TGTGCCAGCTCAGGGGCTTCGGGGAGCACTGAAGCTTTCTTT. Full variable domain (missing parts from reference TRBV25-1 and TRBJ1-1): EADIYQTPRYLVIGTGKKITLECSQTMGHDKMYWYQQDPGMELHLIHYSYGVNSTEKGDLSSESTVSRIRTEHFPLTLESARPSHTSQYLCASSGASGSTEAFFGQGTRLTVV.

V gene TRBV7-2 combines with J gene TRBJ1-2, with 7 bases matching TRBD1. The junction had 7 bases not matched to a gene; V was cut back by 0 bases and J by 3 bases. Germline V gene lookup returns CDR1 SGHTA and CDR2 FQGNSA. This CDR3 region has 16 residues. CDR3 protein: CASSLAAEGTDYGYTF. For the CDR3, the DNA is TGTGCCAGCAGCTTAGCGGCCGAAGGGACAGACTATGGCTACACCTTC.

This clonotype has more than one count but fewer than ten. The chain employs TRBV7-2 and TRBJ2-1, with TRBD2 matching 8 bases. CDR3 length: 16 residues. Germline lookup yields CDR1 SGHTA and CDR2 FQGNSA. J gave up 12 bases and V 0 bases, and 13 bases lay outside the gene matches. CDR3 DNA sequence: TGTGCCAGCAGCTTAGCTAGCGGGGTATCCTACACTGGGCAGTTCTTC. Translated: CASSLASGVSYTGQFF.

The chain is built from TRBV6-5 and TRBJ2-5, with 8 positions matching TRBD2. CDR1 is MNHEY and CDR2 is SVGAGI in the germline V gene. Unmatched junction bases numbered 5, after V lost 5 bases and J lost 12 bases. The CDR3 covers 11 residues. The CDR3 is CASSRGGAEYF. In DNA form, the CDR3 reads TGTGCCAGCAGTCGGGGGGGGGCGGAGTACTTC.

This clonotype appeared many times. The rearrangement joins TRBV3-1 to TRBJ1-1; 8 bases align to TRBD1. CDR3 length equals 16 residues. Losses at the gene ends were 4 bases for V and 6 bases for J; bases not matched to a gene: 13. Per the germline V gene, CDR1 is LGHDT and CDR2 is YNNKEL (reference sequence). CDR3 residues: CASSRTSGGAIPEAFF. Here the CDR3 DNA reads TGTGCCAGCAGCCGAACCTCAGGGGGCGCGATCCCTGAAGCTTTCTTT.

This clonotype was seen at least ten times. This sequence joins TRBV24-1 and TRBJ2-4; TRBD2 matches 7 bases. The CDR3 has 14 residues. Germline-derived CDR1 and CDR2 are KGHDR and SFDVKD. With 2 bases clipped from V and 7 bases from J, the junction kept 4 bases outside the gene matches. The CDR3 loop is CATSDSGRKNIQYF. CDR3 DNA: TGTGCCACCAGTGATTCCGGGAGGAAGAACATTCAGTACTTC.

This clonotype was recorded many times. This chain links TRBV2 with TRBJ2-1; TRBD2 is a possible D gene (5 bases). This CDR3 spans 14 amino acids. Germline V gene lookup returns CDR1 SNHLY and CDR2 FYNNEI. Trimming took 7 bases from V and 0 from J, leaving 10 bases between them. This chain's CDR3 is CASTRGYSYNEQFF. CDR3 coding DNA: TGTGCCAGCACACGGGGTTACTCCTACAATGAGCAGTTCTTC.

As to this clonotype: A much more abundant neighbour one base away suggests this may be a read error. The CDR3 sequence: CAGSPDRDGYTF. The CDR3 nucleotides are TGTGCCGGCAGCCCCGACAGGGACGGCTACACCTTC. This chain links TRBV6-1 with TRBJ1-2, with 7 bases lining up with TRBD1. Germline CDR1 and CDR2: MNHNS and SASEGT. CDR3 size: 12 residues.

The gene calls are TRBV15 and TRBJ2-2; no reliable D call. Germline V gene lookup returns CDR1 LNHNV and CDR2 YYDKDF (reference sequence). V was trimmed by 1 base and J by 6 bases, leaving 3 bases between them. The CDR3 has 12 residues. CDR3 DNA: TGTGCCACCAGCAGAGTTTCCGGGGAGCTGTTTTTT. Protein product: CATSRVSGELFF.

This clonotype came up many times. The chain links TRBV19 to TRBJ1-3; TRBD1 agrees at 12 bases. Germline-derived CDR1 and CDR2 are LNHDA and SQIVND (reference sequence). This CDR3 spans 16 amino acids. J lost 1 base, V lost 7 bases, and 5 bases had no gene match. Here the CDR3 DNA reads TGTGCCAGTAACACGGGACAGGGGGCGTCTGGAAACACCATATATTTT. Residues: CASNTGQGASGNTIYF.

To note about this clonotype: One junction end disagrees with the germline gene, perhaps due to a read error. The gene calls are TRBV19 and TRBJ2-3, with D hard to call. The CDR3 totals 13 residues. CDR1 LNHDA and CDR2 SQIVND come from the germline V gene (reference sequence). This chain's CDR3 is CASGIQSSDTQYF. The CDR3 DNA reads TGTGCCAGTGGTATCCAATCTTCAGACACGCAGTATTTT. The whole variable domain, filled in from reference TRBV19 and TRBJ2-3, reads DGGITQSPKYLFRKEGQNVTLSCEQNLNHDAMYWYRQDPGQGLRLIYYSQIVNDFQKGDIAEGYSVSREKKESFPLTVTSAQKNPTAFYLCASGIQSSDTQYFGPGTRLTVL.

This clonotype was found many times. This chain uses TRBV5-4 with TRBJ2-7; 8 positions match TRBD1. CDR3 length: 15 amino acids. Trimming cost V 5 bases and J 6 bases; bases outside gene matches: 13. Germline CDR1 is SGHNT and CDR2 is YYREEE (reference sequence). The CDR3 loop reads CASSPGGALPSEQYF. The CDR3 coding sequence is TGTGCCAGCAGTCCAGGGGGCGCGTTGCCCTCCGAGCAGTACTTC.

The chain employs TRBV20-1 and TRBJ2-7; 7 bases are shared with TRBD2. CDR3 size: 13 residues. Germline CDR1 reads DFQATT; CDR2 reads SNEGSKA (reference sequence). V gave up 6 bases and J gave up 0 bases; unmatched junction bases: 5. CDR3 nucleotides: TGCAGTGCCATGCCTAGCGGCTCCTACGAGCAGTACTTC. As protein: CSAMPSGSYEQYF.

This clonotype was found many times. The chain has TRBV10-1 and TRBJ1-3; D ambiguous. The CDR3 runs 14 residues. The germline CDR1 and CDR2 sequences are WNHNN and SYGVQD (reference sequence). V was pared by 3 bases and J by 0 bases, with 6 bases between. The CDR3: CASSESGSGNTIYF. The CDR3 DNA reads as TGCGCCAGCAGTGAATCTGGCTCTGGAAACACCATATATTTT.

This clonotype was counted at least ten times. The rearrangement joins TRBV10-2 to TRBJ1-1; 10 nucleotides line up with TRBD1. CDR3 length equals 13 residues. The junction had 8 bases not matched to a gene; V was cut back by 6 bases and J by 10 bases. Germline V gene sequence: CDR1 WSHSY, CDR2 SAAADI. The CDR3 nucleotides are TGCGCCAGCAGCGGGACAGGGGAGCGCGGAGCTTTCTTT. Protein sequence: CASSGTGERGAFF.

The chain links TRBV15 to TRBJ2-7, with D maybe TRBD1 (7 bases). The CDR3 loop spans 15 amino acids. Germline V gives CDR1 LNHNV, CDR2 YYDKDF (reference sequence). V lost 3 bases to trimming and J lost 0 bases, with 12 bases between them. Here the CDR3 reads CATSRPQGGSYEQYF. The CDR3 nucleotides read TGTGCCACCAGCAGGCCCCAGGGGGGCTCCTACGAGCAGTACTTC.

The V gene is TRBV2, the J gene TRBJ2-5; 7 nucleotides line up with TRBD1. Germline assignment: CDR1 SNHLY and CDR2 FYNNEI. CDR3 size: 15 residues. V shed 5 bases and J 5 bases; nucleotides not matched to a gene: 11. The DNA for the CDR3 is TGTGCCAGCAGTTTCGGTACAGGGGAGAGTGAGACCCAGTACTTC. Protein sequence: CASSFGTGESETQYF.

The J gene is TRBJ1-1, the V gene TRBV25-1, with D uncertain. V was pared by 1 base and J by 4 bases, with 4 bases between. Germline V gene sequence: CDR1 MGHDK, CDR2 SYGVNS. The CDR3 totals 12 residues. The DNA for the CDR3 is TGTGCCAGCAGTGAATCGGGCACTGAAGCTTTCTTT. Protein sequence: CASSESGTEAFF.

The chain employs TRBV10-3 and TRBJ1-2, with D tentatively TRBD1 (5 bases). The CDR3 covers 12 residues. CDR1 is ENHRY and CDR2 is SYGVKD in the germline V gene. V dropped 10 bases and J dropped 8 bases, with 17 bases sitting between them. CDR3 amino acids: CASGGTDRGYTF. The CDR3 DNA sequence: TGTGCCAGCGGGGGGACGGATCGAGGCTACACCTTC.

A remark on this clonotype: The CDR3 does not end in the conserved phenylalanine or tryptophan, so this is likely a read error. Because the CDR3's place on the DNA is in doubt, the DNA is left out and the CDR3 is given as listed by TCRdb. The CDR3 sequence is CATHRSGGSG. V gene TRBV10-2 combines with J gene TRBJ1-3; the table assigns TRBD1, which was not confirmed against the DNA. Including both end residues, the CDR3 is 10 amino acids long. Germline assignment: CDR1 WSHSY and CDR2 SAAADI.

On this clonotype itself: Germline is not matched at one junction end, which may reflect a read error. The chain joins TRBV12-3 or TRBV12-4 to TRBJ2-7; possibly TRBD1 for D (8 bases). The CDR3 runs to 14 residues. CDR3 nucleotides: TGCGCCAGCAGCGGGACAGGCTATTCCTACGAGCAGTACTTC. Amino acids: CASSGTGYSYEQYF.

This clonotype was seen a single time. Since no conserved phenylalanine or tryptophan closes the CDR3, a read error is the likely cause. This rearrangement joins TRBV6-5 to TRBJ1-6; D is uncertain. Germline loops: CDR1 MNHEY, CDR2 SVGAGI. Trimming stripped 7 bases from V and 11 bases from J, with 24 bases between. The CDR3 sequence is 16 residues long. CDR3: CASILRVSSMDPPLHL. As DNA, the CDR3 is TGTGCCAGCATTTTACGCGTGTCTTCAATGGATCCACCCCTCCACCTT.

The J gene is TRBJ1-1, the V gene TRBV19; D is unresolved. Trimming removed 2 bases from V and 4 bases from J, with 14 bases in between. The CDR3 has 15 residues. Germline-derived CDR1 and CDR2 are LNHDA and SQIVND (reference sequence). In nucleotides, the CDR3 is TGTGCCAGTAGTATAAGCGGAGGAATCGGCACTGAAGCTTTCTTT. Its protein is CASSISGGIGTEAFF.